This record looks at one TCR beta chain sequence and its context. The antigen is unknown. A multiplex PCR was run with 60 Vbeta primers and 13 Jbeta primers. The protocol was immunoSEQ multiplex PCR, while the TCRdb copy is restricted to in-frame clones and leaves out a portion. The table has 110,000 or so clones, approximately 81% seen once. This specimen belongs to a study of cytomegalovirus exposure and HLA in healthy donors. Across the study: A data release that came early held tens of millions of unique TCRs from HLA-typed donors. Overall study findings and caveats: The later analysis indicated that the majority of CMV-associated TCR beta chains appeared HLA-restricted.

Whereas donors were nominally healthy upon sampling, unrecorded immune exposures were probable. V trimming: 4 bases; J trimming: 2 bases; junction bases outside the gene matches: 7. CDR1 is SGHRS and CDR2 is YFSETQ in the germline V gene. CDR3 length equals 16 residues. V and J are TRBV5-1 and TRBJ2-2, with 8 bases lining up with TRBD2. The sequence was collected from a man younger than 45 in good health and CMV-seronegative. Sequences were obtained from PBMCs. The CDR3 DNA follows: TGCGCCAGCAGCCGTTCGGGGGGGCACAACACCGGGGAGCTGTTTTTT. Residues: CASSRSGGHNTGELFF. Variable domain in full (rest from reference TRBV5-1 and TRBJ2-2): KAGVTQTPRYLIKTRGQQVTLSCSPISGHRSVSWYQQTPGQGLQFLFEYFSETQRNKGNFPGRFSGRQFSNSRSEMNVSTLELGDSALYLCASSRSGGHNTGELFFGEGSRLTVL.